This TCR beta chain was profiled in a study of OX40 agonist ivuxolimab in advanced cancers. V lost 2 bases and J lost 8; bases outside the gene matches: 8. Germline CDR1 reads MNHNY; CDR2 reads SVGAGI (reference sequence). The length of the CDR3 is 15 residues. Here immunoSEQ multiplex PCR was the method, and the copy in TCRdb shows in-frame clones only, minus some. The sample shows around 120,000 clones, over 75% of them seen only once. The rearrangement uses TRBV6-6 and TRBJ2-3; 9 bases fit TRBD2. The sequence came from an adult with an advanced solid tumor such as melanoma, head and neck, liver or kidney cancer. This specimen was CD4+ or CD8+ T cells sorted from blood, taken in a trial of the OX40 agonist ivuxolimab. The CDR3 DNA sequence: TGTGCCAGCAGTTACGGACTAGCGCAGGGGGTTACGCAGTATTTT. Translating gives CASSYGLAQGVTQYF.